This T cell receptor beta chain came from a study of blood T cells in healthy people across ages. On this clonotype itself: A read error may account for a junction end that differs from germline.

CDR1 and CDR2 from the germline V gene are SQVTM and ANQGSEA. CDR3 length: 12 residues. The use of a sample-barcoded 5' primer and a J-beta primer mix characterized a second PCR of about 6 to 11 cycles. A single record per CDR3 protein comes from TCRdb applying MiXCR to the 5' RACE reads. This sample carries around 700,000 distinct CDR3 sequences, 20% to 25% of them seen once, and the ten largest clones take just under 9.5%. Another study also made use of these data, one on T cells of mothers and their children.

The chain joins TRBV29-1 to TRBJ2-1; D not resolved. What was sequenced was blood. The source is a boy aged 5-17 years in good health. CDR3 DNA sequence: TGCAGCGTTGACTTCAGCTACGATGAGCAGTTCTTC. Its translation is CSVDFSYDEQFF.